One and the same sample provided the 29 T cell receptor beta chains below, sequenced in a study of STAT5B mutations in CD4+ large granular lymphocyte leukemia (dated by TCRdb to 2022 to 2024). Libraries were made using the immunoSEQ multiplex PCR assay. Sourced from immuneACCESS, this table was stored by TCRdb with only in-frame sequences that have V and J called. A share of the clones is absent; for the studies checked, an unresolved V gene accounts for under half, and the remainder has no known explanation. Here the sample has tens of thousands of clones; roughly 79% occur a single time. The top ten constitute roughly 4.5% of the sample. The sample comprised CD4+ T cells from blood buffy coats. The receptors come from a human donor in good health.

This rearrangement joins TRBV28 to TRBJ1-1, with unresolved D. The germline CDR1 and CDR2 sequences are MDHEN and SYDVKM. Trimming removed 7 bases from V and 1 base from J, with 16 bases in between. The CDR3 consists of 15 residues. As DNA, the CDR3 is TGTGCCAGCAAGACCAGCGGGGAAGAGAACACTGAAGCTTTCTTT. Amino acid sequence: CASKTSGEENTEAFF. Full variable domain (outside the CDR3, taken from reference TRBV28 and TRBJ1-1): DVKVTQSSRYLVKRTGEKVFLECVQDMDHENMFWYRQDPGLGLRLIYFSYDVKMKEKGDIPEGYSVSREKKERFSLILESASTNQTSMYLCASKTSGEENTEAFFGQGTRLTVV.

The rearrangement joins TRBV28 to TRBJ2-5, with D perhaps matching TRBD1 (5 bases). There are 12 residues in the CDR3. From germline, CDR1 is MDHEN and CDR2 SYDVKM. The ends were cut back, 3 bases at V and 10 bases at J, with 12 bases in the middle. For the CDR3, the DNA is TGTGCCAGCAGTTTGGGGCAGGCGAGCCAGTACTTC. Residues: CASSLGQASQYF. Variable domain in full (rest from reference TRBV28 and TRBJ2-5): DVKVTQSSRYLVKRTGEKVFLECVQDMDHENMFWYRQDPGLGLRLIYFSYDVKMKEKGDIPEGYSVSREKKERFSLILESASTNQTSMYLCASSLGQASQYFGPGTRLLVL.

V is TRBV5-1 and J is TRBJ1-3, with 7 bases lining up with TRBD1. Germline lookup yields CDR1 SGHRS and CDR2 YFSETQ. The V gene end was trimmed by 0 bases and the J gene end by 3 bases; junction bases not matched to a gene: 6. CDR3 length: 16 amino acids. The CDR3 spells CASSLAGQRLGNTIYF. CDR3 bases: TGCGCCAGCAGCTTGGCGGGACAGCGGCTTGGAAACACCATATATTTT. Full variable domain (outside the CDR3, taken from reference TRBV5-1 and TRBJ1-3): KAGVTQTPRYLIKTRGQQVTLSCSPISGHRSVSWYQQTPGQGLQFLFEYFSETQRNKGNFPGRFSGRQFSNSRSEMNVSTLELGDSALYLCASSLAGQRLGNTIYFGEGSWLTVV.

CDR3 loop: CASSPAGGETQYF. CDR3 sequence (DNA): TGTGCCAGCTCACCCGCAGGGGGAGAGACCCAGTACTTC. The gene calls are TRBV18 and TRBJ2-5; TRBD1 agrees at 7 bases. The CDR3 runs 13 residues. Germline values: CDR1 KGHSH, CDR2 LQKENI. V gave up 3 bases and J gave up 4 bases; unmatched junction bases: 2.

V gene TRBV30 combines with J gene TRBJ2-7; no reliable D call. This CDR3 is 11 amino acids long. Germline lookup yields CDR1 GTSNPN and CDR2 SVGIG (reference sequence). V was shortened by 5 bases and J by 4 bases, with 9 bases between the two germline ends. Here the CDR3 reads CAWVGLYEQYF. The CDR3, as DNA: TGTGCCTGGGTCGGTCTTTACGAGCAGTACTTC.

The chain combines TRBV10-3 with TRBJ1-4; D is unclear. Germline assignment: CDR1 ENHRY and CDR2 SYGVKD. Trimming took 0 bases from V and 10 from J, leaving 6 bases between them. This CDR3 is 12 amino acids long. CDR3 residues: CAISESAGKLFF. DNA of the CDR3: TGTGCCATCAGTGAGTCGGCGGGAAAACTGTTTTTT.

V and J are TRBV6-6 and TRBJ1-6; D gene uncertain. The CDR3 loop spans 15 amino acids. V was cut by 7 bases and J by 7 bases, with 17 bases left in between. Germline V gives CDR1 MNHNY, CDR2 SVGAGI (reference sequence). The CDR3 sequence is CASTQEISGNSPLHF. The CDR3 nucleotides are TGTGCCAGCACTCAAGAAATCAGCGGGAATTCACCCCTCCACTTT.

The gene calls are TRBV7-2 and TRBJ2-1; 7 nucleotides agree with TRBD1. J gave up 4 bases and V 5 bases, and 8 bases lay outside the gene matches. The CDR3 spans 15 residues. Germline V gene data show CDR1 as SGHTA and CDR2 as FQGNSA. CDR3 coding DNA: TGTGCCAGCAGCCCCGGCACAGGGGTTTACAATGAGCAGTTCTTC. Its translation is CASSPGTGVYNEQFF.

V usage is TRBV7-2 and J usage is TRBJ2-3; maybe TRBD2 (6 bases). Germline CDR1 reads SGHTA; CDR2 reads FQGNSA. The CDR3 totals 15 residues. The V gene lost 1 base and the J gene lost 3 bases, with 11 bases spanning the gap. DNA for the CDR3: TGTGCCAGCAGCTTAGTAGCGGTCCAAACAGATACGCAGTATTTT. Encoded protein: CASSLVAVQTDTQYF.

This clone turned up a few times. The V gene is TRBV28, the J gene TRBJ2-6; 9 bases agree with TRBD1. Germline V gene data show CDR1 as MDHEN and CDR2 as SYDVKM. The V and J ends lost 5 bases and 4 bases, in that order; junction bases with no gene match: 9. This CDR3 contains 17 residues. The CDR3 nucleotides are TGTGCCAGCAGTATGGGACAGGGAAAGGCCGGGGCCAACGTCCTGACTTTC. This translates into CASSMGQGKAGANVLTF.

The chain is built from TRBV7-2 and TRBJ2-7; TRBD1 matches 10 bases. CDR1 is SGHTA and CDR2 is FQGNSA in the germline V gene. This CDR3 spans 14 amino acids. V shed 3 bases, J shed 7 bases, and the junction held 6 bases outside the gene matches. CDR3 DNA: TGTGCCAGCAGCTTCCGACAGGGGGCGTTGGAGCAGTACTTC. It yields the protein CASSFRQGALEQYF.

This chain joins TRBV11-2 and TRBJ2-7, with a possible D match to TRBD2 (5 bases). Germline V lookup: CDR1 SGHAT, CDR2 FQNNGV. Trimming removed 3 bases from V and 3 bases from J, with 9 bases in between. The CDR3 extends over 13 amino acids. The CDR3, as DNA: TGTGCCAGCAGCTTCATGGAGGACTACGAGCAGTACTTC. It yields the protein CASSFMEDYEQYF.

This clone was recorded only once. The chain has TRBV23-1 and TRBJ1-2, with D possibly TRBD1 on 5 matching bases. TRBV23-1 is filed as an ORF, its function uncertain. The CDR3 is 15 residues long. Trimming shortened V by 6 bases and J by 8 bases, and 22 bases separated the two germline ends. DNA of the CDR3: TGCGCCAGCAGGCTCGAAACCCAGGGAGCACGGGGCTACACCTTC. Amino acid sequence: CASRLETQGARGYTF.

CDR3 in DNA: TGTGCCAGCTCACCAGGGGTAGCCGCAGTTAGCTCTGGGGCCAACGTCCTGACTTTC. It codes for CASSPGVAAVSSGANVLTF. This rearrangement joins TRBV18 to TRBJ2-6; no clear D. V lost 2 bases to trimming and J lost 0 bases, with 17 bases between them. CDR1 KGHSH and CDR2 LQKENI come from the germline V gene. This CDR3 spans 19 amino acids.

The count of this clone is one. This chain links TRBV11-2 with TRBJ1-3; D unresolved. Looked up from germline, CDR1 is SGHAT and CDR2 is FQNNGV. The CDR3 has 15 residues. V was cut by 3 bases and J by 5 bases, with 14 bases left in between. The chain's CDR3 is CASSLTSGVRNTIYF. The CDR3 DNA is TGTGCCAGCAGCTTGACTTCCGGGGTTCGAAACACCATATATTTT.

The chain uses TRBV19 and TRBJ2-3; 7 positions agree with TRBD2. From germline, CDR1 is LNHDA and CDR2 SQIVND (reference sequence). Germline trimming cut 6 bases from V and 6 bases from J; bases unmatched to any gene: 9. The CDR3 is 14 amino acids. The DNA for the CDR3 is TGTGCCAGTAGGGTGCGGGAGCCTACGGATACGCAGTATTTT. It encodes CASRVREPTDTQYF.

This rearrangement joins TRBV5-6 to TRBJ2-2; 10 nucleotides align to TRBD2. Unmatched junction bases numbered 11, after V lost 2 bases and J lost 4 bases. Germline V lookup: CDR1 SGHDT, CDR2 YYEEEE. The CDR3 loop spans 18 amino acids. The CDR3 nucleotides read TGTGCCAGCAGCTTAATCAGCCGGCTAGCGGGAGTCACCGGGGAGCTGTTTTTT. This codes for CASSLISRLAGVTGELFF.

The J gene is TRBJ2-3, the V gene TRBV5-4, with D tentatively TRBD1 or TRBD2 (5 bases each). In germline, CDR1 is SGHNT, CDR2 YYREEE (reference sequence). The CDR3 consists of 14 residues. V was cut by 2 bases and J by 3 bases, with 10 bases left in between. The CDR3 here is CASSFPGRTDTQYF. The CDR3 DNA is TGTGCCAGCAGCTTCCCGGGACGGACAGATACGCAGTATTTT.

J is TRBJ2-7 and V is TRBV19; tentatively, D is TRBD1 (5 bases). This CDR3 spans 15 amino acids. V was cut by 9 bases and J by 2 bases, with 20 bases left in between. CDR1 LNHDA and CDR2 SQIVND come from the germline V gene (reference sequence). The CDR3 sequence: CARHIDWGTAYEQYF. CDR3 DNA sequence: TGTGCCAGACATATAGATTGGGGCACCGCCTACGAGCAGTACTTC.

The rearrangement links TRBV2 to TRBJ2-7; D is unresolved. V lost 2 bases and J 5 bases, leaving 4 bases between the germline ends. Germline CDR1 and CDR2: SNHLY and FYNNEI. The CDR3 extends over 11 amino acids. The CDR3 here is CASSESDEQYF. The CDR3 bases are TGTGCCAGCAGTGAATCGGACGAGCAGTACTTC.

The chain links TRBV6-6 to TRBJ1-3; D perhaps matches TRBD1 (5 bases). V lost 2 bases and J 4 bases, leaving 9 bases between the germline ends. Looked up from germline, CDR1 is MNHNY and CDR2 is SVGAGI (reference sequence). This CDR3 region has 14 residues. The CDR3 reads CASSYAGDGNTIYF. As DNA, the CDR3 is TGTGCCAGCAGTTACGCCGGGGACGGAAACACCATATATTTT.

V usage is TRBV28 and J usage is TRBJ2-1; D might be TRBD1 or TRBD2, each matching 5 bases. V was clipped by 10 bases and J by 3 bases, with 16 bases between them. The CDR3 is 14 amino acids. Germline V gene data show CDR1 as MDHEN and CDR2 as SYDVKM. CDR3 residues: CAIGEERGYNEQFF. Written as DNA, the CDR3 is TGTGCCATCGGAGAAGAGAGGGGCTACAATGAGCAGTTCTTC.

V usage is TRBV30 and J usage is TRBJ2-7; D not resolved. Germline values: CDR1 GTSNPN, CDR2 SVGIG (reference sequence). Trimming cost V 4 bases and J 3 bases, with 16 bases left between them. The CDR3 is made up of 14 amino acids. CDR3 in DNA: TGTGCCTGGACCCCTTTGACGGGTTACTACGAGCAGTACTTC. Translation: CAWTPLTGYYEQYF.

The CDR3 region has the DNA TGTGCCAGCAGAACAGGGGGCCAGTATGGCTACACCTTC. Its translation: CASRTGGQYGYTF. The J gene is TRBJ1-2, the V gene TRBV27; TRBD1 matches 9 bases. The CDR3 covers 13 residues. CDR1 and CDR2 from the germline V gene are MNHEY and SMNVEV (reference sequence). J gave up 5 bases and V 6 bases, and 4 bases lay outside the gene matches.

Here the CDR3 reads CASSRRPGTSAYEQYF. CDR3 coding DNA: TGTGCCAGCAGCCGCCGCCCCGGGACTAGTGCCTACGAGCAGTACTTC. The chain is built from TRBV7-9 and TRBJ2-7, with 8 bases aligning to TRBD2. CDR1 is SEHNR, CDR2 FQNEAQ, per germline (reference sequence). Unmatched junction bases numbered 11, after V lost 5 bases and J lost 2 bases. CDR3 length: 16 amino acids. Looking up the rest from reference TRBV7-9 and TRBJ2-7 gives the full variable domain: DTGVSQNPRHKITKRGQNVTFRCDPISEHNRLYWYRQTLGQGPEFLTYFQNEAQLEKSRLLSDRFSAERPKGSFSTLEIQRTEQGDSAMYLCASSRRPGTSAYEQYFGPGTRLTVT.

CDR3 in amino acids: CASSLGLDSNEKLFF. The CDR3 nucleotides read TGCGCCAGCAGCTTGGGATTAGACAGTAATGAAAAACTGTTTTTT. The V call is TRBV5-1, the J call TRBJ1-4, with D possibly TRBD1 on 5 matching bases. CDR3 length: 15 residues. Trimming left V 0 bases short and J 4 bases short, with 10 bases between. From germline, CDR1 is SGHRS and CDR2 YFSETQ.

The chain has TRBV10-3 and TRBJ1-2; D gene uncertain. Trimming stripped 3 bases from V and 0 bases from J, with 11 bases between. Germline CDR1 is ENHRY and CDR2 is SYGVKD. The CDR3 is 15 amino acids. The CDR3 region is CAISERADANYGYTF. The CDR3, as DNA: TGTGCCATCAGTGAAAGGGCGGACGCTAACTATGGCTACACCTTC.

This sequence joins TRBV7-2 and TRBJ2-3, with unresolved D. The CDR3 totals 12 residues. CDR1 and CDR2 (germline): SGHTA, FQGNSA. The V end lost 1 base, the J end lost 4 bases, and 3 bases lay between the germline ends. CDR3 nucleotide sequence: TGTGCCAGCAGCTTAGAGGCAGATACGCAGTATTTT. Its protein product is CASSLEADTQYF.

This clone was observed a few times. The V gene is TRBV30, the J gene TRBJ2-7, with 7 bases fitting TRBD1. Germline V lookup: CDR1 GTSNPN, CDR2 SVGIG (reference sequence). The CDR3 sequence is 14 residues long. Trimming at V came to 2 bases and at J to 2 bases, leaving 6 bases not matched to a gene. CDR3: CAWSLPGQTYEQYF. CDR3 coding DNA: TGTGCCTGGAGTCTCCCGGGACAGACCTACGAGCAGTACTTC.